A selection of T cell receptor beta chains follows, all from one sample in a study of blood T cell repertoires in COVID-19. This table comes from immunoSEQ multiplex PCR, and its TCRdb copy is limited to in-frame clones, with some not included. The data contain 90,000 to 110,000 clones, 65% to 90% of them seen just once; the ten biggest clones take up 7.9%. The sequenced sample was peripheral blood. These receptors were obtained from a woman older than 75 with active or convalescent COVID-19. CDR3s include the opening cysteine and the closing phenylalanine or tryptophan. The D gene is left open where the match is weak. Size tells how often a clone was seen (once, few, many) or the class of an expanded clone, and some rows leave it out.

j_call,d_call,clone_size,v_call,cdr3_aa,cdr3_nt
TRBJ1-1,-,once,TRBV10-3,CAISGTTGTEAFF,TGTGCCATCAGTGGTACCACGGGTACTGAAGCTTTCTTT
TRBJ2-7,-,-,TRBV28,CASSNPGTSYEQYF,TGTGCCAGCAGCAACCCCGGGACATCCTACGAGCAGTACTTC
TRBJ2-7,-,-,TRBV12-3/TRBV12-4,CASSVGLSEQYF,TGTGCCAGCAGTGTCGGACTCTCCGAGCAGTACTTC
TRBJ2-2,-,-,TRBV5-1,CASSPTGGANTGELFF,TGCGCCAGCAGCCCAACGGGGGGCGCGAACACCGGGGAGCTGTTTTTT
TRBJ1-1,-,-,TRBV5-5,CASSLVGVNTEAFF,TGTGCCAGCAGCTTGGTAGGGGTGAACACTGAAGCTTTCTTT
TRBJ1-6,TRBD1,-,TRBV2,CASRVGQTAPLHF,TGTGCCAGCAGGGTGGGACAGACGGCACCCCTCCACTTT
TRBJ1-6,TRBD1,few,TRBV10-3,CAIKDRDNSPLHF,TGTGCCATCAAGGACAGGGATAATTCACCCCTCCACTTT
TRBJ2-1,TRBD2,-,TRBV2,CASREREYSNEQFF,TGTGCCAGCAGGGAGCGGGAGTATAGCAATGAGCAGTTCTTC
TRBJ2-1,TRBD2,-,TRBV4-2,CASSSRLAGGLNEQFF,TGTGCCAGCAGCTCCCGACTAGCGGGAGGTCTGAATGAGCAGTTCTTC
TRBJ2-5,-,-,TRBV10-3,CAIGARDGETQYF,TGTGCCATAGGGGCGCGGGACGGGGAGACCCAGTACTTC
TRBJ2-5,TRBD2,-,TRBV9,CASSVGLADQKETQYF,TGTGCCAGCAGCGTAGGGCTAGCGGACCAAAAAGAGACCCAGTACTTC
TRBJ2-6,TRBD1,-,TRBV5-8,CASSPRTGLSSGANVLTF,TGTGCCAGCAGCCCGAGGACAGGCCTTTCCTCTGGGGCCAACGTCCTGACTTTC
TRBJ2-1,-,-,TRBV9,CASSVAAGTGVYNEQFF,TGTGCCAGCAGCGTAGCTGCTGGGACTGGAGTCTACAATGAGCAGTTCTTC
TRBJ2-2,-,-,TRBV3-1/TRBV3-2,CASSPPGGELFF,TGTGCCAGCAGCCCCCCGGGGGGGGAGCTGTTTTTT
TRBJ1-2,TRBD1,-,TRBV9,CASSGLQGIGYTF,TGTGCCAGCAGCGGTCTACAGGGGATTGGCTACACCTTC
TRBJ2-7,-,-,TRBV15,CATSRDRAGSGEQYF,TGTGCCACCAGCAGAGATCGGGCAGGGTCCGGAGAGCAGTACTTC
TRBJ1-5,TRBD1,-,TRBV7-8,CASSPTGKGHITRNQPQHF,TGTGCCAGCAGCCCGACAGGGAAGGGGCATATAACCCGAAATCAGCCCCAGCATTTT
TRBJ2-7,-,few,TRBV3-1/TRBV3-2,CASSQVSGSEQYF,TGTGCCAGCAGCCAAGTTTCCGGGAGCGAGCAGTACTTC
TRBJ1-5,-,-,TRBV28,CASTKGGGYSNQPQHF,TGTGCCAGCACCAAAGGGGGGGGATATAGCAATCAGCCCCAGCATTTT
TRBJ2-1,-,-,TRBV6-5,CASRTTLGYEQFF,TGTGCCAGCAGGACTACACTAGGCTATGAGCAGTTCTTC
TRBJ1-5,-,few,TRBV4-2,CASSPLGQSNQPQHF,TGTGCCAGCAGCCCCCTCGGACAGAGCAATCAGCCCCAGCATTTT
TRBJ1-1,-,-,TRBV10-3,CAIRKGREGTEAFF,TGTGCCATCAGGAAAGGCAGGGAGGGCACTGAAGCTTTCTTT
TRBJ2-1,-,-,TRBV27,CASSFNRDYNEQFF,TGTGCCAGCAGTTTCAACAGGGACTACAATGAGCAGTTCTTC
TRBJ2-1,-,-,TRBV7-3,CASSLTGAVYNEQFF,TGTGCCAGCAGCTTAACGGGGGCGGTCTACAATGAGCAGTTCTTC
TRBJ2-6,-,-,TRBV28,CASSLWRGPGANVLTF,TGTGCCAGCAGTTTATGGCGGGGCCCTGGGGCCAACGTCCTGACTTTC
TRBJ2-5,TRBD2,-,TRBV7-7,CASSLRLAGGPDQETQYF,TGTGCTAGCAGCTTAAGACTAGCGGGAGGGCCAGATCAAGAGACCCAGTACTTC
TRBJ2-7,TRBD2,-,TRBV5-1,CASGSGRSSYEQYF,TGCGCCAGCGGTAGCGGGAGGAGCTCCTACGAGCAGTACTTC
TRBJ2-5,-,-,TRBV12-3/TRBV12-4,CASSWTAETQYF,TGTGCCAGCAGTTGGACTGCAGAGACCCAGTACTTC
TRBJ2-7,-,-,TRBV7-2,CASSLGAVSSYEQYF,TGTGCCAGCAGCTTAGGCGCGGTAAGCTCCTACGAGCAGTACTTC
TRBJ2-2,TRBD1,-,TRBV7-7,CASSSPQGQGATGELFF,TGTGCTAGCAGCTCTCCCCAGGGACAGGGAGCCACCGGGGAGCTGTTTTTT
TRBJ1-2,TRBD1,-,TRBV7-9,CASSGDRGNYGYTF,TGTGCCAGCAGCGGCGACAGGGGGAACTATGGCTACACCTTC
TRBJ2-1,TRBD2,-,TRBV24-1,CATSDLASGTYNEQFF,TGTGCCACCAGTGATTTGGCTAGCGGGACCTACAATGAGCAGTTCTTC
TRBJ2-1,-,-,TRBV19,CASSLGGLIYNEQFF,TGTGCCAGTAGTCTGGGAGGATTGATCTACAATGAGCAGTTCTTC
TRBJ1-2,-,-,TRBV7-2,CASSLELGGGYTF,TGTGCCAGCAGCTTAGAGTTGGGAGGGGGCTACACCTTC
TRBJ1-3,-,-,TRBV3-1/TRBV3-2,CASSARGSGNTIYF,TGTGCCAGCAGCGCCCGGGGTTCTGGAAACACCATATATTTT
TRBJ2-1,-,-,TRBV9,CASSVTIHGVYNEQFF,TGTGCCAGCAGCGTCACTATTCACGGGGTATACAATGAGCAGTTCTTC
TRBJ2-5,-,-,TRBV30,CAWSALAETQYF,TGTGCCTGGAGTGCTCTAGCAGAGACCCAGTACTTC
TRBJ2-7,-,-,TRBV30,CAWSELSYEQYF,TGTGCCTGGAGTGAACTATCCTACGAGCAGTACTTC
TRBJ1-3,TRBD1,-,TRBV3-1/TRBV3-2,CASSHVDRGISGTIYF,TGTGCCAGCAGCCATGTTGACAGGGGTATTAGTGGCACCATATATTTT
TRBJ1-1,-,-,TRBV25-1,CASSGGGGPVNTEAFF,TGTGCCAGCAGCGGCGGGGGGGGCCCAGTAAACACTGAAGCTTTCTTT
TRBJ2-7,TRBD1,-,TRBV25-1,CASSEPGGYEQYF,TGTGCCAGCAGTGAGCCAGGGGGCTACGAGCAGTACTTC
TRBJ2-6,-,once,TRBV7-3,CASSPGISGANVLTF,TGTGCCAGCAGTCCAGGGATCTCTGGGGCCAACGTCCTGACTTTC
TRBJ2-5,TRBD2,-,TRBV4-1,CASSQSLAGGQETQYF,TGCGCCAGCAGCCAGTCCTTAGCGGGAGGACAAGAGACCCAGTACTTC
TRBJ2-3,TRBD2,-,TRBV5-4,CASRPTGGRAVTDTQYF,TGTGCCAGCAGACCGACGGGCGGGAGGGCCGTTACAGATACGCAGTATTTT
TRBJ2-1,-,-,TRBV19,CASRLTSSHHNEQFF,TGTGCCAGTAGACTTACTAGCTCCCACCACAATGAGCAGTTCTTC
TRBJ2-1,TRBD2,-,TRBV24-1,CATSDSTGTSGRSGEQFF,TGTGCCACCAGTGACTCCACCGGGACTAGCGGGAGAAGTGGTGAGCAGTTCTTC
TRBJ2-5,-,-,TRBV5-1,CASSLDRAQETQYF,TGCGCCAGCAGCTTGGACAGGGCTCAAGAGACCCAGTACTTC